The rows below give T cell receptor beta chains drawn from one sample of a study of blood T cell repertoires in COVID-19. TCRdb's table, derived via immunoSEQ multiplex PCR, lists solely in-frame clones and lacks some. Of some 220,000 clones in the sample, around 84% were seen once. The specimen sequenced was peripheral blood. These receptors all stem from a woman of 80 years or more with active or convalescent COVID-19. CDR3s include the opening cysteine and the closing phenylalanine or tryptophan. The D gene is left open where the match is weak. The listing skips clone size in some rows; elsewhere it reads once, few, many or a size class.

. TRBJ1-4 . TRBV5-1 14 CASSFGGVNEKLFF TGCGCCAGCAGCTTTGGGGGGGTTAATGAAAAACTGTTTTTT
. TRBJ1-3 once TRBV6-1 13 CASSRTGRNTIYF TGTGCCAGCAGTCGTACGGGGAGGAACACCATATATTTT
TRBD1 TRBJ1-1 . TRBV10-3 13 CAIKTGDDTEAFF TGTGCCATCAAGACAGGGGACGACACTGAAGCTTTCTTT
TRBD1 TRBJ1-5 . TRBV7-9 16 CASSAGQGYSNQPQHF TGTGCCAGCAGCGCTGGACAGGGGTATAGCAATCAGCCCCAGCATTTT
TRBD2 TRBJ2-7 . TRBV5-4 14 CASSLRLAGDEQYF TGTGCCAGCAGCCTCAGGCTAGCGGGAGACGAGCAGTACTTC
. TRBJ2-2 . TRBV24-1 13 CATSDGNTGELFF TGTGCCACCAGTGACGGGAACACCGGGGAGCTGTTTTTT
TRBD2 TRBJ2-3 . TRBV6-6 18 CASSRQRSSGGPTDTQYF TGTGCCAGCAGTCGCCAACGTAGTAGCGGGGGTCCTACAGATACGCAGTATTTT
TRBD1 TRBJ2-1 . TRBV27 16 CASSFRGTGGGDEQFF TGTGCCAGCAGTTTTAGGGGGACAGGGGGCGGGGATGAGCAGTTCTTC
. TRBJ1-1 once TRBV2 13 CASSERQERGAFF TGTGCCAGCAGTGAAAGACAGGAGAGAGGGGCTTTCTTT
TRBD1 TRBJ2-7 . TRBV5-1 15 CASSLALTGAHEQYF TGCGCCAGCAGCTTGGCCCTCACAGGGGCCCACGAGCAGTACTTC
. TRBJ1-5 once TRBV28 15 CASRRGGMDNQPQHF TGTGCCAGCAGACGAGGGGGAATGGACAATCAGCCCCAGCATTTT
TRBD1 TRBJ2-5 . TRBV6-5 16 CASSFPGQGAGETQYF TGTGCCAGCAGTTTTCCGGGACAGGGGGCGGGAGAGACCCAGTACTTC
. TRBJ1-2 . TRBV3-1/TRBV3-2 15 CASSQGQVHNYGYTF TGTGCCAGCAGCCAAGGGCAGGTCCATAACTATGGCTACACCTTC
TRBD1 TRBJ2-5 . TRBV29-1 14 CSVDRDRGYGTQYF TGCAGCGTTGACCGGGACAGGGGTTATGGGACCCAGTACTTC
TRBD2 TRBJ2-3 . TRBV4-2 17 CASSQARGTSGGATQYF TGTGCCAGCAGCCAAGCCCGAGGAACTAGCGGGGGGGCGACGCAGTATTTT
. TRBJ2-7 . TRBV7-8 15 CASSLVRGSSYEQYF TGTGCCAGCAGCTTGGTGCGGGGCTCTAGTTACGAGCAGTACTTC
. TRBJ2-2 . TRBV4-1 14 CASRTGQNTGELFF TGCGCCAGCAGAACCGGACAGAACACCGGGGAGCTGTTTTTT
TRBD2 TRBJ2-1 . TRBV6-2/TRBV6-3 16 CASSLERDLSYNEQFF TGTGCCAGCAGCCTCGAGCGGGATCTAAGCTACAATGAGCAGTTCTTC
TRBD1 TRBJ1-5 . TRBV30 16 CAWSVLGTGQNQPQHF TGTGCCTGGAGTGTACTGGGGACAGGGCAAAATCAGCCCCAGCATTTT
. TRBJ1-2 . TRBV10-3 14 CAISEGQGNYGYTF TGTGCCATCAGTGAGGGGCAGGGAAACTATGGCTACACCTTC
. TRBJ1-4 once TRBV30 14 CAFFLGAQGEKLFF TGTGCCTTCTTCTTGGGGGCCCAAGGGGAAAAACTGTTTTTT
. TRBJ2-5 once TRBV2 12 CASSEEQETQYF TGTGCCAGCAGTGAGGAGCAAGAGACCCAGTACTTC
. TRBJ2-3 few TRBV2 11 CASRREDTQYF TGTGCCAGCAGGAGGGAAGATACGCAGTATTTT
TRBD2 TRBJ2-7 . TRBV5-4 14 CASSSRLAGGPQYF TGTGCCAGCAGCTCTAGACTAGCGGGAGGGCCGCAGTACTTC
TRBD2 TRBJ2-7 . TRBV28 14 CASSLLAGRLEQYF TGTGCCAGCAGTTTACTAGCGGGAAGGTTGGAGCAGTACTTC
TRBD2 TRBJ2-3 . TRBV5-1 17 CASSLGGLAGGLDTQYF TGCGCCAGCAGCTTGGGAGGACTAGCGGGAGGGTTGGATACGCAGTATTTT
TRBD1 TRBJ2-7 . TRBV6-2/TRBV6-3 17 CASSYGQRGLILYEQYF TGTGCCAGCAGTTACGGGCAAAGGGGGCTAATTCTATACGAGCAGTACTTC
TRBD1 TRBJ2-1 . TRBV3-1/TRBV3-2 16 CASSQGEGGAKNEQFF TGTGCCAGCAGCCAAGGCGAAGGGGGCGCGAAAAATGAGCAGTTCTTC
TRBD1 TRBJ1-5 . TRBV19 18 CASSIDKGQGLYNQPQHF TGTGCCAGTAGTATAGATAAGGGACAGGGTCTATACAATCAGCCCCAGCATTTT
TRBD1 TRBJ2-7 . TRBV24-1 13 CATNRGCPVEQYF TGTGCCACCAACAGGGGATGTCCCGTCGAGCAGTACTTC
TRBD1 TRBJ2-3 . TRBV19 14 CASRDRGRTDTQYF TGTGCCAGTAGGGACAGGGGGCGAACAGATACGCAGTATTTT
TRBD2 TRBJ2-2 . TRBV6-2/TRBV6-3 16 CASSYYGTTLTGELFF TGTGCCAGCAGTTATTATGGGACTACGTTAACCGGGGAGCTGTTTTTT
. TRBJ1-2 . TRBV30 14 CAWSGAGRNYGYTF TGTGCCTGGAGTGGAGCAGGGCGCAACTATGGCTACACCTTC
. TRBJ1-3 . TRBV30 12 CAWSGGGNTIYF TGTGCCTGGAGCGGTGGTGGAAACACCATATATTTT